Below, 32 T cell receptor beta chains from the same sample are listed, as sequenced in a study of early stage breast cancer tumors. Assay used: immunoSEQ multiplex PCR; TCRdb lists only in-frame clones, some missing. Here the sample spans some 9,700 clones, under 80% being singletons. Sequenced material: normal breast tissue next to the tumor. All receptors come from a person aged 35-50 years with breast cancer.

The chain has TRBV5-1 and TRBJ1-1; D possibly corresponds to TRBD1 (5 bases). The CDR3 extends over 14 amino acids. CDR1 and CDR2 from the germline V gene are SGHRS and YFSETQ. V lost 5 bases, J lost 1 base, and 12 bases lay in between. This CDR3 reads CASRQGTGNTEAFF. The CDR3 DNA reads as TGCGCCAGCAGACAAGGGACGGGGAACACTGAAGCTTTCTTT.

V is TRBV4-1 and J is TRBJ2-2; TRBD2 matches 11 bases. Germline V gene data show CDR1 as MGHRA and CDR2 as YSYEKL. This CDR3 is built from 19 residues. Germline trimming cut 4 bases from V and 4 bases from J; bases unmatched to any gene: 14. The CDR3 coding sequence is TGCGCCAGCAGCCGCCAAACTCCCGGGACTAGCGGCCTCACCGGGGAGCTGTTTTTT. Its translation is CASSRQTPGTSGLTGELFF.

This chain joins TRBV7-9 and TRBJ1-5, with D maybe TRBD1 (5 bases). This CDR3 comprises 19 residues. The V end lost 5 bases, the J end lost 2 bases, and 25 bases lay between the germline ends. Germline V gene lookup returns CDR1 SEHNR and CDR2 FQNEAQ (reference sequence). The CDR3 DNA sequence: TGTGCCAGCAGCCGGGGGTGGCAGGCCTCAGACGAAGGCAATCAGCCCCAGCATTTT. Residues: CASSRGWQASDEGNQPQHF.

This chain joins TRBV5-8 and TRBJ1-1; 8 bases are shared with TRBD1. This CDR3 contains 15 residues. Germline V CDR1 and CDR2: SGHTS, YDEGEE. Trimming took 4 bases from V and 6 from J; bases not matched to a gene: 11. The CDR3 bases are TGTGCCAGCAGCCACACCACAGGGGGAGTCCCTGAAGCTTTCTTT. It encodes CASSHTTGGVPEAFF.

This clone was seen only a few times. The chain combines TRBV7-8 with TRBJ1-2; D gene uncertain. The germline V gene encodes CDR1 SGHVS and CDR2 FQNEAQ. This CDR3 region has 15 residues. Deletions cut 1 base from V and 3 bases from J, with 12 bases between. The CDR3 here is CASSLGAGNDYGYTF. For the CDR3, the DNA is TGTGCCAGCAGCTTAGGTGCGGGAAATGACTATGGCTACACCTTC.

The V gene is TRBV2, the J gene TRBJ2-1; TRBD2 matches 8 bases. Trimming at V came to 2 bases and at J to 13 bases, leaving 7 bases not matched to a gene. The CDR3 is 13 amino acids. CDR1 SNHLY and CDR2 FYNNEI come from the germline V gene. In DNA, the CDR3 is TGTGCCAGCAGTGAACGGGGGGGCCGGAACCAGTTCTTC. It translates to CASSERGGRNQFF.

The J gene is TRBJ2-2, the V gene TRBV10-3; D gene ambiguous. The CDR3 length is 21 residues. The germline CDR1 and CDR2 sequences are ENHRY and SYGVKD. V lost 8 bases, J lost 1 base, and 32 bases lay in between. CDR3: CAIRPLRSITDPTKNTGELFF. For the CDR3, the DNA is TGTGCCATCCGACCCCTCCGATCTATCACGGACCCGACAAAGAACACCGGGGAGCTGTTTTTT.

V and J are TRBV30 and TRBJ1-2; D unclear. CDR3 size: 13 residues. In germline, CDR1 is GTSNPN, CDR2 SVGIG (reference sequence). V lost 0 bases and J 7 bases, leaving 12 bases between the germline ends. CDR3 bases: TGTGCCTGGAGTGTCGGCCTGATCGGTGGCTACACCTTC. This sequence encodes CAWSVGLIGGYTF.

V and J are TRBV6-5 and TRBJ2-7, with D possibly matching TRBD1 (5 bases). The germline V and J ends were trimmed by 3 bases and 3 bases, with 12 bases remaining between them. Germline values: CDR1 MNHEY, CDR2 SVGAGI. The CDR3 is 14 residues long. The CDR3 is CASSYRRQNYEQYF. The DNA of the CDR3 is TGTGCCAGCAGTTATAGAAGACAGAACTACGAGCAGTACTTC.

V and J are TRBV27 and TRBJ1-2; possible D gene TRBD1, 6 bases. The CDR3 runs to 13 residues. Per germline, CDR1 MNHEY and CDR2 SMNVEV (reference sequence). Trimming removed 6 bases at V and 5 bases at J, with 13 bases between. This chain's CDR3 is CASRAPTGYGYTF. The CDR3, as DNA: TGTGCCAGCAGGGCTCCGACAGGTTATGGCTACACCTTC.

V and J are TRBV10-3 and TRBJ2-7, with D unclear. CDR1 and CDR2 from the germline V gene are ENHRY and SYGVKD. Between the trimmed V and J ends, which lost 2 bases and 2 bases, there was a span of 13 bases. There are 15 residues in the CDR3. The CDR3 is CAISERYGEPYEQYF. DNA for the CDR3: TGTGCCATCAGTGAGCGATATGGGGAACCCTACGAGCAGTACTTC.

The chain recombines TRBV9 with TRBJ1-2; D possibly corresponds to TRBD1 (5 bases). Germline CDR1 reads SGDLS; CDR2 reads YYNGEE. This CDR3 has 12 amino acids. Trimming removed 0 bases from V and 8 bases from J, with 8 bases in between. CDR3 sequence (DNA): TGTGCCAGCAGCGTAGGGGGGAAAGGCTACACCTTC. Its translation is CASSVGGKGYTF.

This chain links TRBV18 with TRBJ1-1; D ambiguous. V was trimmed by 6 bases and J by 1 base, leaving 9 bases between them. The CDR3 totals 13 residues. From germline, CDR1 is KGHSH and CDR2 LQKENI. In DNA form, the CDR3 reads TGTGCCAGCTCGTCTACATCGAACACTGAAGCTTTCTTT. Its translation is CASSSTSNTEAFF. Drawing the rest from reference TRBV18 and TRBJ1-1, the complete variable domain is NAGVMQNPRHLVRRRGQEARLRCSPMKGHSHVYWYRQLPEEGLKFMVYLQKENIIDESGMPKERFSAEFPKEGPSILRIQQVVRGDSAAYFCASSSTSNTEAFFGQGTRLTVV.

J is TRBJ2-2 and V is TRBV18; TRBD2 is a possible D gene (5 bases). CDR3 length: 16 amino acids. Looked up from germline, CDR1 is KGHSH and CDR2 is LQKENI. Trimming removed 0 bases from V and 1 base from J, with 9 bases in between. DNA of the CDR3: TGTGCCAGCTCACCACCGGGCGGGTTGAACACCGGGGAGCTGTTTTTT. Translating gives CASSPPGGLNTGELFF.

V gene TRBV30 combines with J gene TRBJ1-4; TRBD1 agrees at 10 bases. This CDR3 has 15 amino acids. V shed 1 base and J 3 bases; nucleotides not matched to a gene: 2. In germline, CDR1 is GTSNPN, CDR2 SVGIG (reference sequence). CDR3 sequence: CAWSGGQGANEKLFF. Here the CDR3 DNA reads TGTGCCTGGAGTGGAGGACAGGGGGCTAATGAAAAACTGTTTTTT.

This clone was seen a single time. The chain joins TRBV5-1 to TRBJ2-2, with TRBD2 as a possible D gene (6 bases). The length of the CDR3 is 16 residues. V was clipped by 1 base and J by 4 bases, with 14 bases between them. Per the germline V gene, CDR1 is SGHRS and CDR2 is YFSETQ. CDR3 region: CASSLHSSGRTGELFF. Here the CDR3 DNA reads TGCGCCAGCAGCTTGCATAGTAGCGGACGCACCGGGGAGCTGTTTTTT.

V gene TRBV7-9 combines with J gene TRBJ1-1; D unclear. Trimming removed 1 base from V and 6 bases from J, with 15 bases in between. The CDR3 extends over 15 amino acids. Germline V gene data show CDR1 as SEHNR and CDR2 as FQNEAQ (reference sequence). The CDR3 nucleotides are TGTGCCAGCAGCTTAGGAGGGATATCTAACTCTGAAGCTTTCTTT. This sequence encodes CASSLGGISNSEAFF. The full variable domain, completed using reference TRBV7-9 and TRBJ1-1, is DTGVSQNPRHKITKRGQNVTFRCDPISEHNRLYWYRQTLGQGPEFLTYFQNEAQLEKSRLLSDRFSAERPKGSFSTLEIQRTEQGDSAMYLCASSLGGISNSEAFFGQGTRLTVV.

This clone was recorded only once. The chain couples TRBV2 to TRBJ2-2; TRBD2 matches at 16 bases. Germline V gene data show CDR1 as SNHLY and CDR2 as FYNNEI. The CDR3 consists of 16 residues. V lost 8 bases to trimming and J lost 6 bases; unmatched junction nucleotides: 6. CDR3 sequence reads: CASCPGLAGGSGELFF. The CDR3 DNA is TGTGCCAGCTGTCCGGGACTAGCGGGAGGGTCCGGGGAGCTGTTTTTT.

The rearrangement joins TRBV4-1 to TRBJ2-3, with 10 bases that match TRBD2. The length of the CDR3 is 16 residues. With V trimmed by 4 bases and J by 6 bases, 10 bases remained unmatched. Germline CDR1 is MGHRA and CDR2 is YSYEKL. CDR3 protein: CASSPQGGSGRDTQYF. The CDR3 DNA is TGCGCCAGCAGCCCCCAGGGGGGTAGCGGGAGGGATACGCAGTATTTT.

The genes are TRBV5-1 and TRBJ1-3; 8 bases line up with TRBD1. This CDR3 is 15 amino acids long. The trim removed 4 bases at V and 4 bases at J, leaving 7 bases unmatched. Germline V gene data show CDR1 as SGHRS and CDR2 as YFSETQ. CDR3 DNA: TGCGCCAGCAGCAAGGGGACAGGAGACGGAAACACCATATATTTT. Protein sequence: CASSKGTGDGNTIYF.

J is TRBJ2-1 and V is TRBV19, with D possibly TRBD1 on 6 matching bases. The V gene lost 6 bases and the J gene lost 7 bases, with 16 bases spanning the gap. In germline, CDR1 is LNHDA, CDR2 SQIVND (reference sequence). This CDR3 comprises 14 residues. The CDR3 spells CASRLGGTGNEQFF. The DNA for the CDR3 is TGTGCCAGTAGACTAGGGGGAACCGGAAATGAGCAGTTCTTC.

The chain uses TRBV7-9 and TRBJ2-3; 10 bases agree with TRBD2. V was clipped by 4 bases and J by 0 bases; unmatched bases: 7. CDR3 length equals 17 residues. The germline gives CDR1 SEHNR, CDR2 FQNEAQ (reference sequence). The CDR3 DNA sequence: TGTGCCAGCAGCTCGCTACTAGCGGGGCCTAGCACAGATACGCAGTATTTT. It specifies CASSSLLAGPSTDTQYF. Filled out from reference TRBV7-9 and TRBJ2-3, the complete variable domain reads DTGVSQNPRHKITKRGQNVTFRCDPISEHNRLYWYRQTLGQGPEFLTYFQNEAQLEKSRLLSDRFSAERPKGSFSTLEIQRTEQGDSAMYLCASSSLLAGPSTDTQYFGPGTRLTVL.

The chain joins TRBV2 to TRBJ2-7; 8 bases are shared with TRBD1. This CDR3 region has 14 residues. The V gene's germline CDR1 is SNHLY and CDR2 FYNNEI. Trimming removed 6 bases from V and 6 bases from J; junction bases left unmatched: 10. The chain's CDR3 is CASSDTGGIGEQYF. CDR3 bases: TGTGCCAGCAGCGATACAGGGGGGATCGGCGAGCAGTACTTC.

The rearrangement joins TRBV18 to TRBJ1-5; D may be TRBD1 (5 bases). Germline V gives CDR1 KGHSH, CDR2 LQKENI. The CDR3 extends over 14 amino acids. Trimming pared 3 bases from V and 4 bases from J, leaving 10 bases between. The CDR3 region is CASSPPDTNQPQHF. In nucleotides, the CDR3 is TGTGCCAGCTCACCGCCGGACACTAATCAGCCCCAGCATTTT.

The rearrangement uses TRBV19 and TRBJ1-5; 8 bases fit TRBD1. Per germline, CDR1 LNHDA and CDR2 SQIVND (reference sequence). This CDR3 has 15 residues. V dropped 2 bases and J dropped 5; count of bases not matched to a gene: 5. The DNA of the CDR3 is TGTGCCAGTAGTATAAACCAGGGGGCTTATCAGCCCCAGCATTTT. The encoded protein is CASSINQGAYQPQHF.

CDR3 amino acids: CASSYSHGLAGSPFF. CDR3 in DNA: TGTGCCAGCAGTTACTCCCATGGACTAGCGGGATCCCCGTTCTTC. The chain employs TRBV6-6 and TRBJ2-1, with TRBD2 identical over 12 bases. The germline V gene has CDR1 MNHNY and CDR2 SVGAGI (reference sequence). The CDR3 extends over 15 amino acids. After removal of 0 bases from V and 15 bases from J, the junction contained 9 bases not matched to a gene.

The V gene is TRBV15, the J gene TRBJ1-3; D is possibly TRBD1 (5 bases). CDR1 is LNHNV and CDR2 is YYDKDF in the germline V gene (reference sequence). The CDR3 covers 17 residues. Trimming took 3 bases from V and 5 from J, leaving 20 bases between them. The CDR3 region has the DNA TGTGCCACCAGCAGGGACCCCTCTGGGACGGAAAGAAACACCATATATTTT. It encodes CATSRDPSGTERNTIYF.

In its sample, this clone is medium-sized. The chain recombines TRBV29-1 with TRBJ2-1, with TRBD2 matching 10 bases. J was trimmed by 9 bases and V by 7 bases; bases with no gene match: 12. The CDR3 sequence is 14 residues long. Germline values: CDR1 SQVTM, CDR2 ANQGSEA. The CDR3 loop is CSAGGASGSSEQFF. CDR3 sequence (DNA): TGCAGCGCGGGAGGGGCTAGCGGGAGTAGTGAGCAGTTCTTC.

V and J are TRBV10-1 and TRBJ2-1; 14 nucleotides line up with TRBD2. The CDR3 runs to 13 residues. With V trimmed by 8 bases and J by 9 bases, 3 bases remained unmatched. The germline CDR1 and CDR2 sequences are WNHNN and SYGVQD (reference sequence). CDR3 region: CASAGLAGGEQFF. Here the CDR3 DNA reads TGCGCCAGCGCAGGACTAGCGGGAGGTGAGCAGTTCTTC.

This chain uses TRBV7-2 with TRBJ2-7; unclear D gene. CDR1 SGHTA and CDR2 FQGNSA come from the germline V gene. V lost 4 bases to trimming and J lost 3 bases, with 10 bases between them. This CDR3 is 13 amino acids long. The CDR3 DNA follows: TGTGCCAGCAGCTCCCAGGACGGCTACGAGCAGTACTTC. It codes for CASSSQDGYEQYF.

This clone was seen more than once but under ten times. The chain employs TRBV4-1 and TRBJ1-2; D remains ambiguous. Trimming removed 1 base at V and 4 bases at J, with 13 bases between. From germline, CDR1 is MGHRA and CDR2 YSYEKL. The CDR3 is 15 residues long. The CDR3 here is CASSQVLGVGYGYTF. DNA of the CDR3: TGCGCCAGCAGCCAAGTTCTGGGAGTCGGCTATGGCTACACCTTC.

The CDR3 DNA reads as TGTGCCAGCAGCTTGGTACAGCTCAGCAGCTCAGGCTACACCTTC. Translation gives CASSLVQLSSSGYTF. The chain recombines TRBV5-6 with TRBJ1-2; D gene ambiguous. The germline V gene has CDR1 SGHDT and CDR2 YYEEEE. V was clipped by 0 bases and J by 8 bases, with 17 bases between them. This CDR3 spans 15 amino acids.